This TCR beta chain came from a study of blood T cells in healthy people across ages. This clonotype was counted only a few times. Together with a sample-barcoded 5' primer, a J-beta primer mix was included in a second PCR lasting roughly 7 to 11 cycles. TCRdb re-analysed the 5' RACE reads in MiXCR, keeping a single row per CDR3 protein. The table has about 1.4 million distinct CDR3 sequences, 59% seen once. This CDR3 has 15 residues. This clonotype was sampled from a man aged 18-30 years in good health. The source material was blood. The rearrangement uses TRBV12-3 or TRBV12-4 and TRBJ2-1, with TRBD2 matching 11 bases. The DNA end is a closer match to TRBJ2-7, so the J assignment may be wrong. The CDR3: CASSSSGGHYNEQYF. CDR3 sequence (DNA): TGTGCCAGCAGTTCTAGCGGGGGGCACTACAATGAGCAGTACTTC.